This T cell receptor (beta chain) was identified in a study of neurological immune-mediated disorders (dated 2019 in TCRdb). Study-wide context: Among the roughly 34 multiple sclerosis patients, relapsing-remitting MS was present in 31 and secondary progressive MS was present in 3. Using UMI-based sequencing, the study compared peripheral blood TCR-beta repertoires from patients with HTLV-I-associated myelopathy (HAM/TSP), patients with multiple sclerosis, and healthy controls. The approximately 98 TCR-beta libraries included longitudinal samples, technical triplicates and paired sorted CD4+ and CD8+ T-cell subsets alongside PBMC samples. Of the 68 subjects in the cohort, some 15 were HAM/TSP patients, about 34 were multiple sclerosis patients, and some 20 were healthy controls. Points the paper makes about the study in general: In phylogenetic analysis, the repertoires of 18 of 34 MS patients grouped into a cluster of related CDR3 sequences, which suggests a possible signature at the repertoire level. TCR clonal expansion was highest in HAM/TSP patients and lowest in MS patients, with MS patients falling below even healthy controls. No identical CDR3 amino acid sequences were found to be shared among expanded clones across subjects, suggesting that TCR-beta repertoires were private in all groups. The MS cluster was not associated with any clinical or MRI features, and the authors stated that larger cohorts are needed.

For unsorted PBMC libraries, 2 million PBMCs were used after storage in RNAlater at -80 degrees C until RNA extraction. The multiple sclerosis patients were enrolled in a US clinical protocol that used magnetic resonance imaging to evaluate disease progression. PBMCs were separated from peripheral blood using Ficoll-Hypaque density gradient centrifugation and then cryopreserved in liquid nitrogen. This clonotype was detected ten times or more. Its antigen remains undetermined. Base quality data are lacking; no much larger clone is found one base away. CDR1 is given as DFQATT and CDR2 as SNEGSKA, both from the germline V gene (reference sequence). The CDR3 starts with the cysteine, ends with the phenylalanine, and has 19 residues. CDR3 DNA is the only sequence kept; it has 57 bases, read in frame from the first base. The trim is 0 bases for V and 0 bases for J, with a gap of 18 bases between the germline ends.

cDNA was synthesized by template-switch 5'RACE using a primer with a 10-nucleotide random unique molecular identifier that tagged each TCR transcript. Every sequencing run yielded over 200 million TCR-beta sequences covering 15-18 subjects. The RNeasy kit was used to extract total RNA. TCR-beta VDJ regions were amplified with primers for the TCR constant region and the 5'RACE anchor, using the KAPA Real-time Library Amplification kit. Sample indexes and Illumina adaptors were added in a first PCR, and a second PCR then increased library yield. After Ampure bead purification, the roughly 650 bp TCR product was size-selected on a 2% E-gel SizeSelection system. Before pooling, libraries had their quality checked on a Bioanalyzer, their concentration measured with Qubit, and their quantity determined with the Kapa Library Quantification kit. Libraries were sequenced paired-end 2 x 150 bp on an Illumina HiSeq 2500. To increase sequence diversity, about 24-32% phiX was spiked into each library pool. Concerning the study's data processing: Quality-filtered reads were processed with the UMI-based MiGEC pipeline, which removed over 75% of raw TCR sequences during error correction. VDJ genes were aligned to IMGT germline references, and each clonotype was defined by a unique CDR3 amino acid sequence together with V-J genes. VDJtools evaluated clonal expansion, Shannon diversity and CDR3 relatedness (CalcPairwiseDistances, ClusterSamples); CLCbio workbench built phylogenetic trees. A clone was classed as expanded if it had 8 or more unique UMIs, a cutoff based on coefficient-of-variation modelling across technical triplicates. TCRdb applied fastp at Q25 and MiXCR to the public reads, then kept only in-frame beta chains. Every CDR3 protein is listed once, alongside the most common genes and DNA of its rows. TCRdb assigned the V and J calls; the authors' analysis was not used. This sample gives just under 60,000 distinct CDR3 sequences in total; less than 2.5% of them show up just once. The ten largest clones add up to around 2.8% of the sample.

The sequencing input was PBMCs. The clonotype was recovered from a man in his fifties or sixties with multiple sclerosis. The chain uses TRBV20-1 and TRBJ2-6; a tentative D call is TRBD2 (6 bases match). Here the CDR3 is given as CSARDDGRGRTSGANVLTF. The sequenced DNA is TGCAGTGCTAGAGATGATGGGCGGGGACGTACCTCTGGGGCCAACGTCCTGACTTTC.